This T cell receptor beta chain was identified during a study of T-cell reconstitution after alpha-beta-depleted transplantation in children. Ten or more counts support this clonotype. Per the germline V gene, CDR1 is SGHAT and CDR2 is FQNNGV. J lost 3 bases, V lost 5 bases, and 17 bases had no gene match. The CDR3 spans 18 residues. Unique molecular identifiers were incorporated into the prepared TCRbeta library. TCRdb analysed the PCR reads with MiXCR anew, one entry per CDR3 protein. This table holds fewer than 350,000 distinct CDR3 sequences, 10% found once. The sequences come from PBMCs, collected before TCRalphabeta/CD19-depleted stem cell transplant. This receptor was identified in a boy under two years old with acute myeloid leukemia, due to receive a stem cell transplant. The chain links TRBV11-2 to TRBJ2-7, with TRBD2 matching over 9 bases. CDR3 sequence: CASSRTTREGLGVYEQYF. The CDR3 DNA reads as TGTGCCAGCAGCCGGACTACGCGGGAGGGCCTTGGTGTCTACGAGCAGTACTTC.